Below are 22 T cell receptor beta chains sequenced from a single sample in a study of T cells expressing NK-cell markers. TCRdb reprocessed the 5' RACE reads, with one entry per CDR3 protein and no DNA. The sample data list 500,000 or so distinct CDR3 sequences. The specimen was blood T cells: a sorted CD56 or NKG2C T cell subset, CD4+ or CD8+ T cells, or bulk PBMC T cells (not recorded which). These receptors were taken from a man aged 18 to 30 in good health.

V usage is TRBV6-5 and J usage is TRBJ1-5. Germline-derived CDR1 and CDR2 are MNHEY and SVGAGI. The CDR3 loop spans 15 amino acids. The CDR3 sequence: CASSLHTPSNQPQHF.

The V gene is TRBV25-1, the J gene TRBJ2-7; TCRdb calls TRBD2, which cannot be checked without DNA. This CDR3 spans 14 amino acids. Germline assignment: CDR1 MGHDK and CDR2 SYGVNS. The CDR3 is CASSVSGPVYEQYF.

V usage is TRBV7-2 and J usage is TRBJ1-5; TCRdb calls TRBD1, which cannot be checked without DNA. The V gene's germline CDR1 is SGHTA and CDR2 FQGNSA. The CDR3 has 13 residues. The CDR3 sequence: CASSPGRVQPQHF.

The chain employs TRBV15 and TRBJ2-1; no DNA is available, so the TRBD2 call from TCRdb remains unchecked. CDR1 LNHNV and CDR2 YYDKDF come from the germline V gene (reference sequence). The CDR3 has 14 amino acids. CDR3 sequence reads: CATKLAEPYNEQFF.

The rearrangement links TRBV7-3 to TRBJ2-2; TCRdb lists TRBD2, though no DNA is available to test this call. The CDR3 length is 14 residues. Germline loops: CDR1 SGHTA, CDR2 FQGTGA. CDR3 protein: CASTSGPNTGELFF.

V and J are TRBV6-1 and TRBJ2-2; TCRdb lists TRBD2, though no DNA is available to test this call. Per germline, CDR1 MNHNS and CDR2 SASEGT. This CDR3 has 15 amino acids. The CDR3 loop is CASGALAGNTGELFF.

V usage is TRBV20-1 and J usage is TRBJ2-7; TCRdb indicates TRBD2, and absent DNA this call remains unverified. Per the germline V gene, CDR1 is DFQATT and CDR2 is SNEGSKA (reference sequence). The CDR3 covers 14 residues. CDR3 loop: CSARGNTISYEQYF.

V and J are TRBV6-1 and TRBJ1-6; TCRdb's D call, TRBD1, is unchecked because there is no DNA. The germline V gene encodes CDR1 MNHNS and CDR2 SASEGT. This CDR3 is built from 14 residues. The CDR3 here is CASSIAGAGSPLHF.

The chain couples TRBV25-1 to TRBJ1-1; TCRdb's D call, TRBD1, is unchecked because there is no DNA. This CDR3 region has 16 residues. Per germline, CDR1 MGHDK and CDR2 SYGVNS. The CDR3 region is CASSDGDRGPGTEAFF.

The genes are TRBV3-1 and TRBJ1-1; TCRdb indicates TRBD1, and absent DNA this call remains unverified. The germline CDR1 and CDR2 sequences are LGHDT and YNNKEL (reference sequence). The CDR3 runs 16 residues. The CDR3 protein is CASSQNRDGPNTEAFF.

The V call is TRBV10-3, the J call TRBJ2-3; TCRdb picks TRBD2, but there is no DNA to check that call. Germline V gene sequence: CDR1 ENHRY, CDR2 SYGVKD. This CDR3 is 14 amino acids long. CDR3 amino acids: CAISLTSPADTQYF.

The V and J genes are TRBV6-4 and TRBJ2-2; TCRdb's D gene call, TRBD1, goes unchecked for lack of DNA. This CDR3 has 15 amino acids. Looked up from germline, CDR1 is MRHNA and CDR2 is SNTAGT. The CDR3 here is CASSSTGGRTGELFF.

The rearrangement joins TRBV27 to TRBJ2-6; there is no DNA to check the TCRdb D call of TRBD1. Germline CDR1 is MNHEY and CDR2 is SMNVEV (reference sequence). The CDR3 extends over 20 amino acids. The CDR3 spells CASSPWTGLGVMSGANVLTF.

The chain links TRBV3-1 to TRBJ2-1; checking the TCRdb D call of TRBD2 is not possible without DNA. The germline V gene encodes CDR1 LGHDT and CDR2 YNNKEL (reference sequence). The CDR3 runs to 17 residues. The CDR3 here is CASSQDLLAGGPNEQFF.

The chain carries TRBV29-1 and TRBJ2-7. Germline V gene sequence: CDR1 SQVTM, CDR2 ANQGSEA. CDR3 length: 15 amino acids. This CDR3 reads CSVVMTLQNSYEQYF.

This chain's CDR3 is CASSQATHNYGYTF. The J gene is TRBJ1-2, the V gene TRBV4-3. Germline lookup yields CDR1 LGHNA and CDR2 YSLEER. The CDR3 loop spans 14 amino acids.

The chain uses TRBV29-1 and TRBJ2-2. The CDR3 sequence is 15 residues long. Germline V gene data show CDR1 as SQVTM and CDR2 as ANQGSEA. The CDR3 loop reads CSVEDLWGNTGELFF.

This chain links TRBV5-1 with TRBJ2-1; TCRdb's assignment of TRBD2 cannot be checked, as there is no DNA. CDR1 and CDR2 (germline): SGHRS, YFSETQ. The CDR3 spans 19 residues. The CDR3 is CASSLVGGRAYRSYNEQFF. Looking up the rest from reference TRBV5-1 and TRBJ2-1 gives the full variable domain: KAGVTQTPRYLIKTRGQQVTLSCSPISGHRSVSWYQQTPGQGLQFLFEYFSETQRNKGNFPGRFSGRQFSNSRSEMNVSTLELGDSALYLCASSLVGGRAYRSYNEQFFGPGTRLTVL.

The chain carries TRBV20-1 and TRBJ1-5; TCRdb designates TRBD1, a call that cannot be tested without DNA. Germline CDR1 reads DFQATT; CDR2 reads SNEGSKA (reference sequence). This CDR3 contains 15 residues. CDR3 loop: CSAPEGGGSNQPQHF.

The chain combines TRBV7-6 with TRBJ2-3. The length of the CDR3 is 16 residues. The V gene's germline CDR1 is SGHVS and CDR2 FNYEAQ. The chain's CDR3 is CASSSVTGINTDTQYF.

The chain uses TRBV5-6 and TRBJ2-2. This CDR3 has 12 amino acids. CDR1 and CDR2 (germline): SGHDT, YYEEEE. CDR3: CASSPNLRELFF.

The chain links TRBV12-3 or TRBV12-4 to TRBJ2-7; lacking DNA, the TRBD2 call made by TCRdb goes unchecked. The CDR3 runs 12 residues. The CDR3 here is CASSPESREQYF.